These T cell receptor beta chains were read from a single sample in a study of OX40 agonist ivuxolimab in advanced cancers. Sequencing was performed with immunoSEQ multiplex PCR; in TCRdb, only in-frame clones are kept and a portion is missing. Of some 64,000 clones in the sample, 80% to 95% were seen once. Sequencing was performed on CD4+ or CD8+ T cells sorted from blood, taken in a trial of the OX40 agonist ivuxolimab. All receptors come from an adult with an advanced solid tumor such as melanoma, head and neck, liver or kidney cancer. Both conserved end residues are part of each CDR3. The D gene is left open where the match is weak. Size is stated for part of the rows, as once, few or many counts, or as a class when the clone is expanded.

TRBV11-3	TRBJ2-2	NA	NA	CASSLGFTGELFF	TGTGCCAGCAGCTTGGGTTTCACCGGGGAGCTGTTTTTT
TRBV4-1	TRBJ2-7	NA	NA	CASSPEGGLTYEQYF	TGCGCCAGCAGCCCCGAGGGGGGGTTGACGTACGAGCAGTACTTC
TRBV9	TRBJ2-7	NA	NA	CASSVGEGRNEQYF	TGTGCCAGCAGCGTAGGGGAAGGGAGGAACGAGCAGTACTTC
TRBV7-6	TRBJ1-2	NA	NA	CASSLETRTLHGYTF	TGTGCCAGCAGCTTAGAGACGCGTACGCTCCATGGCTACACCTTC
TRBV13	TRBJ2-1	NA	TRBD2	CASSLGLAFNEQFF	TGTGCCAGCAGCTTGGGACTAGCTTTCAATGAGCAGTTCTTC
TRBV7-9	TRBJ2-2	NA	NA	CASSFLPRDNNGELFF	TGTGCCAGCAGCTTCTTGCCCCGGGACAACAACGGGGAGCTGTTTTTT
TRBV4-2	TRBJ1-1	once	NA	CASSQDPSATNTEAFF	TGTGCCAGCAGCCAAGATCCGTCAGCTACGAACACTGAAGCTTTCTTT
TRBV15	TRBJ2-4	NA	NA	CATSTFTLAKNIQYF	TGTGCCACCAGCACATTCACCCTAGCCAAAAACATTCAGTACTTC
TRBV4-1	TRBJ2-1	NA	TRBD1	CASSPRTGSEQFF	TGCGCCAGCAGCCCCAGGACAGGGTCTGAGCAGTTCTTC
TRBV4-1	TRBJ2-3	NA	TRBD2	CASSSTSGVMTDTQYF	TGCGCCAGCAGCTCTACTAGCGGGGTAATGACAGATACGCAGTATTTT
TRBV19	TRBJ1-5	NA	NA	CASTFYSYSNQPQHF	TGTGCCAGTACCTTTTATTCTTATAGCAATCAGCCCCAGCATTTT
TRBV19	TRBJ1-5	few	NA	CASRGLQGSNQPQHF	TGTGCCAGTAGGGGGTTACAAGGGAGCAATCAGCCCCAGCATTTT
TRBV2	TRBJ1-6	NA	TRBD1	CASMDRVNSPLHF	TGTGCCAGCATGGACAGGGTAAATTCACCCCTCCACTTT
TRBV5-6	TRBJ2-1	NA	NA	CASSSYNEQFF	TGTGCCAGCAGCTCGTACAATGAGCAGTTCTTC
TRBV7-9	TRBJ2-1	NA	NA	CASSLAGASYNEQFF	TGTGCCAGCAGCTTAGCGGGGGCCTCCTACAATGAGCAGTTCTTC
TRBV6-5	TRBJ1-2	once	NA	CASSPDSYGYTF	TGTGCCAGCAGCCCTGACAGCTATGGCTACACCTTC
TRBV30	TRBJ2-5	NA	NA	CAWDFYGETQYF	TGTGCCTGGGATTTTTATGGGGAGACCCAGTACTTC
TRBV5-4	TRBJ1-1	NA	TRBD1	CASSLSGRGLTEAFF	TGTGCCAGCAGCTTGTCGGGCAGGGGGCTTACTGAAGCTTTCTTT
TRBV19	TRBJ2-5	NA	NA	CASSPSVRFQETQYF	TGTGCCAGTAGTCCCTCCGTGAGATTTCAAGAGACCCAGTACTTC
TRBV19	TRBJ2-7	NA	NA	CASSKPDSTYEQYF	TGTGCCAGTAGTAAACCGGACAGTACCTACGAGCAGTACTTC
TRBV9	TRBJ2-5	NA	NA	CASSEGGGLTQETQYF	TGTGCCAGCAGCGAGGGAGGGGGACTAACCCAAGAGACCCAGTACTTC
TRBV9	TRBJ2-1	once	TRBD2	CASSVDAGGMDNKQFF	TGTGCCAGCAGCGTAGATGCGGGGGGGATGGACAATAAGCAGTTCTTC
TRBV27	TRBJ1-2	once	NA	CASSPHNYGYTF	TGTGCCAGCAGTCCCCACAACTATGGCTACACCTTC
TRBV5-4	TRBJ2-2	NA	TRBD1	CASSLQDRVYTGELFF	TGTGCCAGCAGCCTGCAAGACAGGGTATACACCGGGGAGCTGTTTTTT
TRBV5-1	TRBJ1-1	NA	NA	CASSPHPQGGSTEAFF	TGCGCCAGCAGCCCTCACCCGCAGGGAGGTTCCACTGAAGCTTTCTTT
TRBV29-1	TRBJ1-3	NA	TRBD1	CSVLPGQGADTIYF	TGCAGCGTCCTCCCGGGACAGGGCGCGGACACCATATATTTT
TRBV9	TRBJ2-7	NA	NA	CASSGQLGPYEQYF	TGTGCCAGCAGCGGACAGTTGGGCCCCTACGAGCAGTACTTC
TRBV7-8	TRBJ1-5	NA	TRBD1	CASSLDRGHQPQHF	TGTGCCAGCAGCTTGGACAGGGGTCATCAGCCCCAGCATTTT
TRBV27	TRBJ2-3	NA	NA	CASSLAGAITDTQYF	TGTGCCAGCAGTTTAGCGGGGGCCATCACAGATACGCAGTATTTT
TRBV28	TRBJ1-4	NA	TRBD1	CASSLQGALSRLFF	TGTGCCAGCAGTTTACAGGGGGCGCTTAGTCGACTGTTTTTT
TRBV4-1	TRBJ1-2	few	NA	CASRNEENGYTF	TGCGCCAGCCGTAACGAGGAGAATGGCTACACCTTC
TRBV9	TRBJ2-7	NA	NA	CASSVGSGTRREQYF	TGTGCCAGCAGCGTAGGTTCTGGGACCAGGCGGGAGCAGTACTTC
TRBV7-2	TRBJ2-7	many	TRBD2	CASSLVLAGSYEQYF	TGTGCCAGCAGCTTAGTACTAGCGGGCTCCTACGAGCAGTACTTC
TRBV28	TRBJ2-5	NA	NA	CASSFGFQETQYF	TGTGCCAGCAGTTTCGGGTTCCAAGAGACCCAGTACTTC
TRBV27	TRBJ2-7	once	NA	CASSPFEGSYEQYF	TGTGCCAGCAGTCCGTTCGAAGGCTCCTACGAGCAGTACTTC
TRBV15	TRBJ2-1	NA	TRBD1	CATGGRDRVVNNEQFF	TGTGCCACCGGGGGCCGGGACAGGGTAGTGAACAATGAGCAGTTCTTC
TRBV5-1	TRBJ1-4	NA	NA	CASRLGDRGEKLFF	TGCGCCAGCAGGTTAGGGGACCGAGGAGAAAAACTGTTTTTT
TRBV7-9	TRBJ2-1	NA	NA	CASSLQVTYNEQFF	TGTGCCAGCAGCTTACAGGTTACCTACAATGAGCAGTTCTTC
TRBV13	TRBJ2-7	NA	TRBD2	CASSFSGESYEQYF	TGTGCCAGCAGCTTTAGCGGGGAATCCTACGAGCAGTACTTC
TRBV18	TRBJ2-2	NA	NA	CASSPPGPRNTGELFF	TGTGCCAGCTCACCACCGGGACCCCGGAACACCGGGGAGCTGTTTTTT
TRBV10-2	TRBJ1-2	NA	TRBD1	CASSDLTGTYGHTF	TGCGCCAGCAGTGACTTGACAGGGACCTATGGCCACACCTTC
TRBV9	TRBJ2-1	NA	TRBD2	CASSVALAGIVNEQFF	TGTGCCAGCAGCGTAGCCCTAGCGGGGATTGTGAATGAGCAGTTCTTC
TRBV7-9	TRBJ1-5	NA	NA	CASSPSRGSGANQPQHF	TGTGCCAGCAGCCCATCCCGAGGCAGTGGTGCCAATCAGCCCCAGCATTTT
TRBV6-5	TRBJ1-2	NA	NA	CASSYSQVNYGYTF	TGTGCCAGCAGTTACTCACAGGTGAACTATGGCTACACCTTC
TRBV28	TRBJ1-3	NA	NA	CASSLNRNTIYF	TGTGCCAGCAGTTTAAACCGAAACACCATATATTTT
TRBV9	TRBJ2-7	NA	NA	CASSVGTLTSYEQYF	TGTGCCAGCAGCGTAGGAACTTTAACGTCCTACGAGCAGTACTTC
TRBV10-3	TRBJ2-1	NA	NA	CAISQPGGYYNEQFF	TGTGCCATCAGCCAGCCGGGGGGCTATTACAATGAGCAGTTCTTC
TRBV2	TRBJ1-2	NA	NA	CASSDPGPPYGYTF	TGTGCCAGCAGTGACCCAGGGCCCCCTTATGGCTACACCTTC
TRBV19	TRBJ1-2	NA	NA	CASSIWGNRGYTF	TGTGCCAGTAGTATATGGGGGAATCGTGGCTACACCTTC
TRBV5-4	TRBJ2-7	NA	TRBD1	CASSLDQGAYEQYF	TGTGCCAGCAGCTTGGACCAGGGGGCCTACGAGCAGTACTTC
TRBV7-9	TRBJ2-2	NA	TRBD1	CASSPATGKNTGELFF	TGTGCCAGCAGCCCCGCGACAGGGAAGAACACCGGGGAGCTGTTTTTT
TRBV4-1	TRBJ2-7	NA	NA	CASSQAGDEQYF	TGCGCCAGCAGCCAAGCCGGGGACGAGCAGTACTTC
TRBV27	TRBJ1-1	NA	NA	CASSFGGEVTEAFF	TGTGCCAGCAGTTTTGGGGGGGAGGTCACTGAAGCTTTCTTT
TRBV11-2	TRBJ1-1	NA	NA	CASSLGGFNHEAFF	TGTGCCAGCAGCTTGGGCGGGTTCAACCATGAAGCTTTCTTT
TRBV19	TRBJ1-2	NA	NA	CASSIPPPGDYGYTF	TGTGCCAGTAGTATCCCCCCCCCAGGGGACTATGGCTACACCTTC
TRBV27	TRBJ2-7	NA	NA	CASSLTSGIEQYF	TGTGCCAGCAGTCTAACTTCAGGGATTGAGCAGTACTTC
TRBV10-3	TRBJ2-5	NA	NA	CAISDEDPATQYF	TGTGCCATCAGTGACGAGGACCCAGCGACCCAGTACTTC
TRBV19	TRBJ2-1	few	NA	CASMILGTDPYNEQFF	TGTGCCAGTATGATATTAGGGACTGATCCCTACAATGAGCAGTTCTTC